This T cell receptor (beta chain) was obtained from a study of T cell changes during pregnancy in multiple sclerosis. Generated by immunoSEQ multiplex PCR, the TCRdb table keeps only in-frame clones and is missing some. This table has around 100,000 clones, roughly 92% appearing once. This TCR derives from a female donor with multiple sclerosis, enrolled in a pregnancy study. The sample here was peripheral blood, taken after pregnancy.

CDR3 protein: CASSLAALGGETQYF. In nucleotides, the CDR3 is TGCGCCAGCAGCTTGGCCGCCCTAGGGGGAGAGACCCAGTACTTC. V gene TRBV5-1 combines with J gene TRBJ2-5, with D maybe TRBD1 (6 bases). Between the trimmed V and J ends, which lost 0 bases and 4 bases, there was a span of 13 bases. This CDR3 is 15 amino acids long. Per germline, CDR1 SGHRS and CDR2 YFSETQ.